The text below deals with one T cell receptor (beta chain). This sample was included in a study of T cell responses to AZD1222 COVID-19 vaccine. Germline V lookup: CDR1 SGHTA, CDR2 FQGNSA. The CDR3 sequence is 15 residues long. V lost 8 bases and J lost 5; bases outside the gene matches: 9. TCRdb's table, derived via immunoSEQ multiplex PCR, lists solely in-frame clones and lacks some. This sample yields about 100,000 clones, of which about 88% are seen a single time; about 1.8% belongs to the top ten. Specimen: peripheral blood, collected on day 0 of AZD1222 vaccination. This sequence originates from an adult in good health. The chain is built from TRBV7-2 and TRBJ1-6; 7 positions agree with TRBD1. The CDR3 DNA reads TGTGCCAGCGGATGGATAGACAGGGATAATTCACCCCTCCACTTT. Translation: CASGWIDRDNSPLHF.